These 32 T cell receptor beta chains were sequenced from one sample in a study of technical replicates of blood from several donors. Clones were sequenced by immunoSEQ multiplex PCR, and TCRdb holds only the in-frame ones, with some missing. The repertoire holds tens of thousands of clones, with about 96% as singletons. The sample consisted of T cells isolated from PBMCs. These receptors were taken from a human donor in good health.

The CDR3 DNA follows: TGTGCCACCACCCCAGGACAGTTTAACACTGAAGCTTTCTTT. Translated: CATTPGQFNTEAFF. The chain carries TRBV2 and TRBJ1-1; perhaps TRBD1 as D (6 bases). Trimming shortened V by 10 bases and J by 2 bases, and 17 bases separated the two germline ends. The length of the CDR3 is 14 residues. Per the germline V gene, CDR1 is SNHLY and CDR2 is FYNNEI.

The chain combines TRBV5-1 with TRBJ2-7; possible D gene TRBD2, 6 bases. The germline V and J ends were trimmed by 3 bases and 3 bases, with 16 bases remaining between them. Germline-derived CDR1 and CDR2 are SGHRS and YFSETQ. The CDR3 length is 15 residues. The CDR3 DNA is TGCGCCAGCAGCTGGGACTCTCATCCCGTCTACGAGCAGTACTTC. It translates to CASSWDSHPVYEQYF.

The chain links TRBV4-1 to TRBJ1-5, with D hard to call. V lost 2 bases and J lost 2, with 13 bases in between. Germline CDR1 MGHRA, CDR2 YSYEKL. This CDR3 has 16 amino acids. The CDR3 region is CASSQPRRGGNQPQHF. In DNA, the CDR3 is TGCGCCAGCAGCCAACCTCGACGGGGAGGCAATCAGCCCCAGCATTTT.

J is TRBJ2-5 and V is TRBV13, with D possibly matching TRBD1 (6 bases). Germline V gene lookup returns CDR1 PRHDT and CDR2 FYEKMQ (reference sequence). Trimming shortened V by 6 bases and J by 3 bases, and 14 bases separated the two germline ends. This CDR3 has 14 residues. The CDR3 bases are TGTGCCAGCAGGGTAACAGGGCTGGAAGAGACCCAGTACTTC. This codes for CASRVTGLEETQYF.

The CDR3 loop is CASRPGGRGRGYTF. Here the CDR3 DNA reads TGTGCCAGCAGACCAGGGGGGCGGGGTCGGGGCTACACCTTC. The rearrangement uses TRBV6-5 and TRBJ1-2, with TRBD1 identical over 7 bases. This CDR3 region has 14 residues. The V segment lost 6 bases and the J segment 8 bases; nucleotides outside the gene matches: 12. The germline V gene encodes CDR1 MNHEY and CDR2 SVGAGI.

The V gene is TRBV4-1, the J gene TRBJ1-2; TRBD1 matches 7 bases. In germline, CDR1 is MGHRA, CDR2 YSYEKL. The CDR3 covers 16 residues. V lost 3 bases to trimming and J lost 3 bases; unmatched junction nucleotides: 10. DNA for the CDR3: TGCGCCAGCAGCCAGCCGAGACAGGGAAGAGACTATGGCTACACCTTC. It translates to CASSQPRQGRDYGYTF.

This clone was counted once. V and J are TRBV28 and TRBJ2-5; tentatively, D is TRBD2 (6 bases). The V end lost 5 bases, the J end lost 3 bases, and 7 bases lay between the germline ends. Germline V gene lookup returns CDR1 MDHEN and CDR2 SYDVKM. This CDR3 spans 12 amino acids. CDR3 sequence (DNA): TGTGCCAGCAGTGGAGGGAAAGAGACCCAGTACTTC. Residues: CASSGGKETQYF. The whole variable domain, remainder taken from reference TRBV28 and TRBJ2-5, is DVKVTQSSRYLVKRTGEKVFLECVQDMDHENMFWYRQDPGLGLRLIYFSYDVKMKEKGDIPEGYSVSREKKERFSLILESASTNQTSMYLCASSGGKETQYFGPGTRLLVL.

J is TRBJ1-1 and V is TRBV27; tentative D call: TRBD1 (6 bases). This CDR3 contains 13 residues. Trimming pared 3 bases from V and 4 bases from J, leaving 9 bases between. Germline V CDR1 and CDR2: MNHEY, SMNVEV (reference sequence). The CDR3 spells CASSLGAGTEAFF. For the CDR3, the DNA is TGTGCCAGCAGTTTGGGGGCAGGCACTGAAGCTTTCTTT.

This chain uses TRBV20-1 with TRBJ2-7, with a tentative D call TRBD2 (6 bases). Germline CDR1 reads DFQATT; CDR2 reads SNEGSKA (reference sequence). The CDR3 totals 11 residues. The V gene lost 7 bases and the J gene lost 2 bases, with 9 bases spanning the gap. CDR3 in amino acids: CSGGETYEQYF. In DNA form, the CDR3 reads TGCAGTGGGGGGGAAACCTACGAGCAGTACTTC.

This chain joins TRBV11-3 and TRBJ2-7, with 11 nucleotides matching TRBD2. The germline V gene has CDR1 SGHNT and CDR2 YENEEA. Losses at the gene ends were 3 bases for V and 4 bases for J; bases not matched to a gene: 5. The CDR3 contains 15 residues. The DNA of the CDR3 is TGTGCCAGCAGCTTCGGACTAGCGGGTGGGTACGAGCAGTACTTC. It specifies CASSFGLAGGYEQYF. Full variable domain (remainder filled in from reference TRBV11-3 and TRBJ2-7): EAGVVQSPRYKIIEKKQPVAFWCNPISGHNTLYWYLQNLGQGPELLIRYENEEAVDDSQLPKDRFSAERLKGVDSTLKIQPAELGDSAVYLCASSFGLAGGYEQYFGPGTRLTVT.

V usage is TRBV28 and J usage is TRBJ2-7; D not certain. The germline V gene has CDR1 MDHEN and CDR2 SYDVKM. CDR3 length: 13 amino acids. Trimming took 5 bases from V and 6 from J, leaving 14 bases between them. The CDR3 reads CASSLFSPPEQYF. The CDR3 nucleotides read TGTGCCAGCAGTCTTTTCAGTCCACCCGAGCAGTACTTC. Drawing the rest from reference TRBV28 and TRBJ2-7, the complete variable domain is DVKVTQSSRYLVKRTGEKVFLECVQDMDHENMFWYRQDPGLGLRLIYFSYDVKMKEKGDIPEGYSVSREKKERFSLILESASTNQTSMYLCASSLFSPPEQYFGPGTRLTVT.

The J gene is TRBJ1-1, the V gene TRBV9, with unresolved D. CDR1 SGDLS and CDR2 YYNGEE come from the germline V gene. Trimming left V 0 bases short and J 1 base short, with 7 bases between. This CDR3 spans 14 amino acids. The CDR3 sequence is CASSVGFRNTEAFF. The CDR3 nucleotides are TGTGCCAGCAGCGTAGGGTTTAGGAACACTGAAGCTTTCTTT.

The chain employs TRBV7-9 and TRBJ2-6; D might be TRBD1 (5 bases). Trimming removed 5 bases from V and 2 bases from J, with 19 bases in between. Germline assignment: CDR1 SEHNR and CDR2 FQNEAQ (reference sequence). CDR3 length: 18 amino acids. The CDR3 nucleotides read TGTGCCAGCAGCCCCCCCGGGCAGGGTATCCCTGGGGCCAACGTCCTGACTTTC. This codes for CASSPPGQGIPGANVLTF.

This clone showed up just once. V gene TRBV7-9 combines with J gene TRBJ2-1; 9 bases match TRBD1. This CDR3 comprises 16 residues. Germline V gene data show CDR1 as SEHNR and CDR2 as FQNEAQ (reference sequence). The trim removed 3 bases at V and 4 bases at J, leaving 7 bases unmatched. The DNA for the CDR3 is TGTGCCAGCAGCTTCCCACAGGGGGCTACGTACAATGAGCAGTTCTTC. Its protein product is CASSFPQGATYNEQFF.

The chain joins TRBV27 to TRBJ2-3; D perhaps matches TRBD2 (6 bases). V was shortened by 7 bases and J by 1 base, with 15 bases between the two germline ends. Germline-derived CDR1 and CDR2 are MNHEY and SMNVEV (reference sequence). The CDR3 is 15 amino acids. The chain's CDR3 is CASTPWGGGTDTQYF. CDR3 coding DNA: TGTGCCAGCACCCCTTGGGGCGGGGGCACAGATACGCAGTATTTT.

The CDR3 spells CASSQDYRNPYQETQYF. The CDR3 DNA is TGCGCCAGCAGCCAAGATTACAGGAACCCGTACCAAGAGACCCAGTACTTC. The J gene is TRBJ2-5, the V gene TRBV4-1; D may be TRBD1 (5 bases). CDR1 MGHRA and CDR2 YSYEKL come from the germline V gene. V gave up 0 bases and J gave up 0 bases, with 14 bases separating them. The CDR3 contains 17 residues.

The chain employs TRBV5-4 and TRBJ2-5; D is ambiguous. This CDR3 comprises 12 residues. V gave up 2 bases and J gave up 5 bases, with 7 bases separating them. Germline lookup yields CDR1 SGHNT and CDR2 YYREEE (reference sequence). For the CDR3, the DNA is TGTGCCAGCAGCTTCCCCGGGGAGACCCAGTACTTC. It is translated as CASSFPGETQYF.

CDR3 residues: CASSLDDRGGQPQHF. The DNA of the CDR3 is TGCGCCAGCAGCTTGGACGACAGGGGAGGTCAGCCCCAGCATTTT. The chain joins TRBV5-1 to TRBJ1-5; 8 bases align to TRBD1. Germline V lookup: CDR1 SGHRS, CDR2 YFSETQ. The CDR3 totals 15 residues. The V gene end was trimmed by 0 bases and the J gene end by 6 bases; junction bases not matched to a gene: 5.

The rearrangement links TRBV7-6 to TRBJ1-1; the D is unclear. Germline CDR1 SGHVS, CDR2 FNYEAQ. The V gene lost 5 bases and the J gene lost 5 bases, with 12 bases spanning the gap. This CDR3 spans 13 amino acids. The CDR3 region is CASSKQERTEAFF. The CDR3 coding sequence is TGTGCCAGCAGCAAGCAAGAGAGGACTGAAGCTTTCTTT.

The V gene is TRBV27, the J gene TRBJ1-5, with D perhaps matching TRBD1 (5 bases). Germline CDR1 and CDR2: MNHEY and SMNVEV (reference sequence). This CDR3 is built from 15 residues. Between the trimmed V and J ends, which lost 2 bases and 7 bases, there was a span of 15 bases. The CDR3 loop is CASSLGTQPSQPQHF. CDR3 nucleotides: TGTGCCAGCAGTTTAGGGACTCAGCCCTCCCAGCCCCAGCATTTT.

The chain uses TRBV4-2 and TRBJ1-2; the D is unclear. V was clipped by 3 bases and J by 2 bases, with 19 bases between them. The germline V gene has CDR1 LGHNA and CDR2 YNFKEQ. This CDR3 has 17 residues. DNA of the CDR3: TGTGCCAGCAGCCAGGCCACCGACACCGCCCTAAACTATGGCTACACCTTC. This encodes CASSQATDTALNYGYTF.

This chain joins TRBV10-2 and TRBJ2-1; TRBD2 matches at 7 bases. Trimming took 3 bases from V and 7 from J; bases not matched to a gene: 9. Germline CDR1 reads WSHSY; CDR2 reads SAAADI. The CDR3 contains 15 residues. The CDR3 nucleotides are TGCGCCAGCAGTGATGGTCCGGCAGCGGGGAATGAGCAGTTCTTC. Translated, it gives CASSDGPAAGNEQFF.

Here the CDR3 DNA reads TGTGCCAGCAGCTTGCATGGGACAGGCCAACACTACGAGCAGTACTTC. It translates to CASSLHGTGQHYEQYF. The chain joins TRBV7-9 to TRBJ2-7, with 8 positions matching TRBD1. Germline loops: CDR1 SEHNR, CDR2 FQNEAQ (reference sequence). Losses at the gene ends were 3 bases for V and 3 bases for J; bases not matched to a gene: 10. The CDR3 contains 16 residues.

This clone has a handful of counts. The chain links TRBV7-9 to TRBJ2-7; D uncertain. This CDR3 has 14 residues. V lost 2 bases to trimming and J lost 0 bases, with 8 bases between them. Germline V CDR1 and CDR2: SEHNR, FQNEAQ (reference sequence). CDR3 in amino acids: CASSLMTSSYEQYF. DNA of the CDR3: TGTGCCAGCAGCTTAATGACATCCTCCTACGAGCAGTACTTC.

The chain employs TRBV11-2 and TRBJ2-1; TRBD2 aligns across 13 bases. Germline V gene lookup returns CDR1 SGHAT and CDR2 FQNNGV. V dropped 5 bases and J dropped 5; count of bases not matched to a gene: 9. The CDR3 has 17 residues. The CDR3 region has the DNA TGTGCCAGCAGCCTCCGGCCAGGGACTAGCGGGGACAATGAGCAGTTCTTC. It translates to CASSLRPGTSGDNEQFF.

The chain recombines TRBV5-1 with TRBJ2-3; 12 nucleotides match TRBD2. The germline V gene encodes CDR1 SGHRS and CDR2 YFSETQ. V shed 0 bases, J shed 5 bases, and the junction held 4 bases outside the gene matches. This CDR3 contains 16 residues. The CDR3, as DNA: TGCGCCAGCAGCTTGGTGACTAGCGGGAGCGTAGATACGCAGTATTTT. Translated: CASSLVTSGSVDTQYF.

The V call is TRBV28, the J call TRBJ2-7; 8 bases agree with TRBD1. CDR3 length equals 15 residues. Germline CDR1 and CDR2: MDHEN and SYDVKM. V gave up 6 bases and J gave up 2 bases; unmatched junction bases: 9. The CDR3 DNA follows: TGTGCCAGCAGCAGACAGGGGAAGAGGACCTACGAGCAGTACTTC. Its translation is CASSRQGKRTYEQYF.

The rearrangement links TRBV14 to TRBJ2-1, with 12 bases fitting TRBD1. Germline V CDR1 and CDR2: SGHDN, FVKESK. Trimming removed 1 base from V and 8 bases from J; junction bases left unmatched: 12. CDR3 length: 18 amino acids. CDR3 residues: CASSQGRGWDRGRHEQFF. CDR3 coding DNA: TGTGCCAGCAGCCAAGGTCGAGGGTGGGACAGGGGGCGTCATGAGCAGTTCTTC.

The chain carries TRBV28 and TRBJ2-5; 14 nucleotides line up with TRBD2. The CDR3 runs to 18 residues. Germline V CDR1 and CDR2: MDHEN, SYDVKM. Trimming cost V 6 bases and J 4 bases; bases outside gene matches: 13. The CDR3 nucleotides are TGTGCCAGCAGCGGCACCTTGGGACTAGCGGGAGTAGGAGAGACCCAGTACTTC. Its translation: CASSGTLGLAGVGETQYF.

The CDR3 region is CASSLEQTYEQYF. CDR3 bases: TGCGCCAGCAGCTTGGAACAGACATACGAGCAGTACTTC. The chain employs TRBV5-1 and TRBJ2-7; D call uncertain. The CDR3 covers 13 residues. V was cut by 0 bases and J by 4 bases, with 8 bases left in between. Germline V gene data show CDR1 as SGHRS and CDR2 as YFSETQ.

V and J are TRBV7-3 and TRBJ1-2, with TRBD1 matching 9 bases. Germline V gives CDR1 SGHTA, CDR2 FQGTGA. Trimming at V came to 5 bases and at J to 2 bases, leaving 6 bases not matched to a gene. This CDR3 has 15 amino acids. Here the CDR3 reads CASSLRTGANYGYTF. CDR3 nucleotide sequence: TGTGCCAGCAGCCTACGGACAGGGGCCAACTATGGCTACACCTTC.

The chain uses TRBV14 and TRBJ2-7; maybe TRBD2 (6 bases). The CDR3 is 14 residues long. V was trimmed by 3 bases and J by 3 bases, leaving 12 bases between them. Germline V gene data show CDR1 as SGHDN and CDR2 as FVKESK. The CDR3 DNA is TGTGCCAGCAGCCACGGGGGACCCTACTACGAGCAGTACTTC. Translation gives CASSHGGPYYEQYF. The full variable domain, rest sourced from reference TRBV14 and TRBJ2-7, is EAGVTQFPSHSVIEKGQTVTLRCDPISGHDNLYWYRRVMGKEIKFLLHFVKESKQDESGMPNNRFLAERTGGTYSTLKVQPAELEDSGVYFCASSHGGPYYEQYFGPGTRLTVT.